The next 27 T cell receptor beta chains were all read from a single sample in a study of blood T cell repertoires in COVID-19. Measured with immunoSEQ multiplex PCR; TCRdb has only the in-frame clones, and not every one. This table has about 73,000 clones, 82% appearing once. Sequencing was performed on peripheral blood. All receptors derive from a woman aged 60-75 years with acute or convalescent COVID-19.

The V gene is TRBV4-1, the J gene TRBJ1-6; 8 bases agree with TRBD1. CDR1 and CDR2 from the germline V gene are MGHRA and YSYEKL. This CDR3 has 15 residues. V lost 4 bases, J lost 8 bases, and 7 bases stayed unmatched. CDR3 sequence (DNA): TGCGCCAGCAGCCCCGGACAGGGATTCGATTCACCCCTCCACTTT. Protein: CASSPGQGFDSPLHF.

CDR3 nucleotide sequence: TGCGCTGCAGGGGTCTTCTATGGCTACACCTTC. The encoded protein is CAAGVFYGYTF. The chain couples TRBV4-1 to TRBJ1-2, with a tentative D call TRBD1 (6 bases). In germline, CDR1 is MGHRA, CDR2 YSYEKL. There are 11 residues in the CDR3.

This clone appeared a single time. The chain carries TRBV5-1 and TRBJ2-5; TRBD2 matches 7 bases. This CDR3 spans 14 amino acids. Germline V gene lookup returns CDR1 SGHRS and CDR2 YFSETQ. Trimming cost V 0 bases and J 6 bases; bases outside gene matches: 5. CDR3 sequence: CASSLGGGSQTQYF. For the CDR3, the DNA is TGCGCCAGCAGCTTGGGAGGCGGGAGCCAGACCCAGTACTTC.

The chain carries TRBV11-1 and TRBJ2-2; 7 bases are a match to TRBD1. The V and J ends lost 1 base and 6 bases, in that order; junction bases with no gene match: 8. The CDR3 spans 16 residues. The germline V gene has CDR1 SGHAT and CDR2 FQDESV (reference sequence). The CDR3 sequence is CASSLVQTGTAGELFF. Written as DNA, the CDR3 is TGTGCCAGCAGCTTAGTCCAGACAGGGACGGCCGGGGAGCTGTTTTTT.

This clone was observed a few times. This chain uses TRBV19 with TRBJ1-1; a possible D gene is TRBD1 (5 bases). Trimming removed 6 bases at V and 4 bases at J, with 15 bases between. The CDR3 is 14 residues long. Germline assignment: CDR1 LNHDA and CDR2 SQIVND (reference sequence). The CDR3 DNA sequence: TGTGCCAGTAGAAGCCAGGGTGTGAGCACTGAAGCTTTCTTT. Translating it yields CASRSQGVSTEAFF. Variable domain in full (rest from reference TRBV19 and TRBJ1-1): DGGITQSPKYLFRKEGQNVTLSCEQNLNHDAMYWYRQDPGQGLRLIYYSQIVNDFQKGDIAEGYSVSREKKESFPLTVTSAQKNPTAFYLCASRSQGVSTEAFFGQGTRLTVV.

This chain joins TRBV21-1 and TRBJ1-1. TRBV21-1 is a known pseudogene. This CDR3 contains 14 residues. The CDR3 sequence is CASSPIFMNTEAFF. In DNA, the CDR3 is TGTGCCAGCAGTCCTATCTTCATGAACACTGAAGCTTTCTTT.

J is TRBJ1-6 and V is TRBV5-1; 12 nucleotides match TRBD1. Unmatched junction bases numbered 8, after V lost 4 bases and J lost 6 bases. CDR3 length equals 17 residues. Germline-derived CDR1 and CDR2 are SGHRS and YFSETQ. This CDR3 is CASSPLGQGASNSPLHF. The CDR3 DNA reads as TGCGCCAGCAGCCCTCTGGGACAGGGGGCTTCTAATTCACCCCTCCACTTT.

V and J are TRBV28 and TRBJ1-1; tentatively, D is TRBD1 (6 bases). Trimming left V 4 bases short and J 6 bases short, with 21 bases between. CDR1 and CDR2 from the germline V gene are MDHEN and SYDVKM. This CDR3 region has 16 residues. CDR3 protein: CASSSYRVRTSPEAFF. CDR3 bases: TGTGCCAGCAGTTCTTACAGGGTTAGGACGTCGCCTGAAGCTTTCTTT. The full variable domain, with the rest looked up from reference TRBV28 and TRBJ1-1, is DVKVTQSSRYLVKRTGEKVFLECVQDMDHENMFWYRQDPGLGLRLIYFSYDVKMKEKGDIPEGYSVSREKKERFSLILESASTNQTSMYLCASSSYRVRTSPEAFFGQGTRLTVV.

The chain employs TRBV19 and TRBJ1-6; TRBD1 agrees at 7 bases. V lost 5 bases and J lost 8; bases outside the gene matches: 9. CDR1 and CDR2 (germline): LNHDA, SQIVND (reference sequence). This CDR3 has 15 residues. For the CDR3, the DNA is TGTGCCAGTAGTCCGGACAGGTCAAGGGATTCACCCCTCCACTTT. Translating gives CASSPDRSRDSPLHF.

V usage is TRBV5-8 and J usage is TRBJ2-2; D is unclear. CDR3 size: 14 residues. With 1 base removed from V and 8 bases from J, the gap between germline ends came to 12 bases. Germline loops: CDR1 SGHTS, CDR2 YDEGEE. The CDR3 region has the DNA TGTGCCAGCAGCTTGAGACTCACACCTGGGGAGCTGTTTTTT. This translates into CASSLRLTPGELFF.

This clone was seen once. The chain employs TRBV6-2 or TRBV6-3 and TRBJ2-1, with D possibly TRBD1 on 6 matching bases. The V and J ends lost 2 bases and 15 bases respectively, with 11 bases between them. Germline CDR1 and CDR2: MNHEY and SVGEGT. CDR3 size: 11 residues. Here the CDR3 DNA reads TGTGCCAGCAGTTACGCAGGGGATCCGTTCTTC. It translates to CASSYAGDPFF.

The chain recombines TRBV29-1 with TRBJ1-2; no definite D call. V lost 4 bases to trimming and J lost 4 bases, with 4 bases between them. Per germline, CDR1 SQVTM and CDR2 ANQGSEA. This CDR3 has 10 residues. CDR3 in amino acids: CSVAGYGYTF. Here the CDR3 DNA reads TGCAGCGTTGCGGGCTATGGCTACACCTTC.

The genes are TRBV7-9 and TRBJ2-7; TRBD1 might be the D (6 bases). CDR1 is SEHNR, CDR2 FQNEAQ, per germline (reference sequence). The CDR3 extends over 14 amino acids. Trimming shortened V by 5 bases and J by 2 bases, and 13 bases separated the two germline ends. This CDR3 is CASSQGTFPYEQYF. In DNA, the CDR3 is TGTGCCAGCAGCCAGGGGACATTCCCCTACGAGCAGTACTTC.

The genes are TRBV29-1 and TRBJ2-5; 9 bases fit TRBD2. The CDR3 covers 14 residues. V gave up 7 bases and J gave up 4 bases; unmatched junction bases: 10. CDR1 is SQVTM, CDR2 ANQGSEA, per germline. The CDR3 coding sequence is TGCAGCGGGGCTTTCGCGGGGGGGCCAGAGACCCAGTACTTC. It is translated as CSGAFAGGPETQYF.

The chain carries TRBV3-1 (or the pseudogene TRBV3-2) and TRBJ1-1, with TRBD1 as a possible D gene (5 bases). The germline CDR1 and CDR2 sequences are LGHDT and YNNKEL (reference sequence). V lost 4 bases to trimming and J lost 9 bases, with 15 bases between them. The CDR3 sequence is 13 residues long. CDR3 loop: CASSPGRGTKAFF. CDR3 bases: TGTGCCAGCAGCCCAGGGCGAGGAACTAAAGCTTTCTTT.

The rearrangement links TRBV5-1 to TRBJ1-2; tentative D call: TRBD1 (6 bases). Trimming pared 0 bases from V and 4 bases from J, leaving 16 bases between. The germline V gene encodes CDR1 SGHRS and CDR2 YFSETQ. This CDR3 has 16 amino acids. Here the CDR3 reads CASSLATTGYGYGYTF. CDR3 DNA: TGCGCCAGCAGCTTGGCCACGACAGGTTATGGCTATGGCTACACCTTC.

V usage is TRBV5-4 and J usage is TRBJ2-3; maybe TRBD1 (5 bases). Trimming stripped 1 base from V and 6 bases from J, with 9 bases between. This CDR3 spans 13 amino acids. Looked up from germline, CDR1 is SGHNT and CDR2 is YYREEE (reference sequence). CDR3 loop: CASSLRGVDTQYF. The CDR3 region has the DNA TGTGCCAGCAGCTTGAGGGGCGTTGATACGCAGTATTTT.

The V and J genes are TRBV27 and TRBJ1-3; 8 bases map to TRBD1. Germline V lookup: CDR1 MNHEY, CDR2 SMNVEV (reference sequence). The CDR3 is 15 amino acids. Losses at the gene ends were 5 bases for V and 9 bases for J; bases not matched to a gene: 12. This chain's CDR3 is CASSPSRGQGGTIYF. Here the CDR3 DNA reads TGTGCCAGCAGTCCCTCGAGAGGACAGGGAGGCACCATATATTTT.

The rearrangement uses TRBV7-9 and TRBJ1-2; unclear D gene. CDR3 length: 14 amino acids. CDR1 SEHNR and CDR2 FQNEAQ come from the germline V gene (reference sequence). The ends were cut back, 0 bases at V and 8 bases at J, with 13 bases in the middle. CDR3 DNA: TGTGCCAGCAGCTTAGCGCGGGTGGAAGGGGGCTACACCTTC. Translation gives CASSLARVEGGYTF. The variable domain in full, completed from reference TRBV7-9 and TRBJ1-2, reads DTGVSQNPRHKITKRGQNVTFRCDPISEHNRLYWYRQTLGQGPEFLTYFQNEAQLEKSRLLSDRFSAERPKGSFSTLEIQRTEQGDSAMYLCASSLARVEGGYTFGSGTRLTVV.

V gene TRBV5-1 combines with J gene TRBJ2-3; D not resolved. Per germline, CDR1 SGHRS and CDR2 YFSETQ. The V end was cut by 0 bases, the J end by 0 bases, with 11 bases between. CDR3 size: 16 residues. The CDR3 spells CASSLGQVGSTDTQYF. In DNA form, the CDR3 reads TGCGCCAGCAGCTTGGGTCAGGTTGGTAGCACAGATACGCAGTATTTT.

The V call is TRBV6-1, the J call TRBJ2-1; weak D call: TRBD1 (5 bases). There are 13 residues in the CDR3. The V end was cut by 0 bases, the J end by 15 bases, with 15 bases between. Looked up from germline, CDR1 is MNHNS and CDR2 is SASEGT. This CDR3 reads CASSEASFTGWFF. The DNA of the CDR3 is TGTGCCAGCAGTGAAGCGAGTTTCACAGGCTGGTTCTTC.

CDR3 sequence reads: CASSLLRDRSEGYTF. CDR3 nucleotide sequence: TGCGCCAGCAGCTTGTTGCGGGACAGGTCTGAAGGCTACACCTTC. The rearrangement uses TRBV5-1 and TRBJ1-2; 8 positions agree with TRBD1. V lost 1 base, J lost 8 bases, and 10 bases stayed unmatched. CDR1 and CDR2 from the germline V gene are SGHRS and YFSETQ. This CDR3 has 15 residues.

The chain carries TRBV6-4 and TRBJ2-1, with 9 bases lining up with TRBD2. Germline loops: CDR1 MRHNA, CDR2 SNTAGT. The CDR3 has 17 residues. The trim removed 4 bases at V and 6 bases at J, leaving 13 bases unmatched. This CDR3 reads CASSVSGASGAFNEQFF. CDR3 DNA sequence: TGTGCCAGCAGTGTCTCGGGGGCTAGCGGGGCCTTCAATGAGCAGTTCTTC.

This chain links TRBV28 with TRBJ2-7, with D possibly TRBD1 on 6 matching bases. Trimming removed 5 bases at V and 4 bases at J, with 21 bases between. This CDR3 comprises 16 residues. The germline gives CDR1 MDHEN, CDR2 SYDVKM. For the CDR3, the DNA is TGTGCCAGCAGTCTAAAGACAGGTTACTCATTTTACGAGCAGTACTTC. Protein product: CASSLKTGYSFYEQYF. Full variable domain (outside the CDR3, taken from reference TRBV28 and TRBJ2-7): DVKVTQSSRYLVKRTGEKVFLECVQDMDHENMFWYRQDPGLGLRLIYFSYDVKMKEKGDIPEGYSVSREKKERFSLILESASTNQTSMYLCASSLKTGYSFYEQYFGPGTRLTVT.

This chain uses TRBV28 with TRBJ1-1, with D perhaps TRBD1 (5 bases). The germline CDR1 and CDR2 sequences are MDHEN and SYDVKM. V lost 4 bases and J 1 base, leaving 16 bases between the germline ends. The CDR3 covers 16 residues. DNA for the CDR3: TGTGCCAGCAGTTCGGGCAGGGTCCTCCAGAACACTGAAGCTTTCTTT. Translating gives CASSSGRVLQNTEAFF.

J is TRBJ1-6 and V is TRBV5-1, with D maybe TRBD1 (5 bases). Germline-derived CDR1 and CDR2 are SGHRS and YFSETQ. Trimming stripped 0 bases from V and 0 bases from J, with 16 bases between. CDR3 length: 19 amino acids. As DNA, the CDR3 is TGCGCCAGCAGCTTGGCCACGGGGGACCTGAGCTCCTATAATTCACCCCTCCACTTT. This codes for CASSLATGDLSSYNSPLHF.

This chain joins TRBV3-1 (or the pseudogene TRBV3-2) and TRBJ1-3, with TRBD1 identical over 7 bases. Germline CDR1 LGHDT, CDR2 YNNKEL (reference sequence). CDR3 length: 17 amino acids. Trimming cost V 1 base and J 0 bases; bases outside gene matches: 6. The CDR3: CASSQALTGPSGNTIYF. DNA of the CDR3: TGTGCCAGCAGCCAAGCTTTGACAGGGCCCTCTGGAAACACCATATATTTT.